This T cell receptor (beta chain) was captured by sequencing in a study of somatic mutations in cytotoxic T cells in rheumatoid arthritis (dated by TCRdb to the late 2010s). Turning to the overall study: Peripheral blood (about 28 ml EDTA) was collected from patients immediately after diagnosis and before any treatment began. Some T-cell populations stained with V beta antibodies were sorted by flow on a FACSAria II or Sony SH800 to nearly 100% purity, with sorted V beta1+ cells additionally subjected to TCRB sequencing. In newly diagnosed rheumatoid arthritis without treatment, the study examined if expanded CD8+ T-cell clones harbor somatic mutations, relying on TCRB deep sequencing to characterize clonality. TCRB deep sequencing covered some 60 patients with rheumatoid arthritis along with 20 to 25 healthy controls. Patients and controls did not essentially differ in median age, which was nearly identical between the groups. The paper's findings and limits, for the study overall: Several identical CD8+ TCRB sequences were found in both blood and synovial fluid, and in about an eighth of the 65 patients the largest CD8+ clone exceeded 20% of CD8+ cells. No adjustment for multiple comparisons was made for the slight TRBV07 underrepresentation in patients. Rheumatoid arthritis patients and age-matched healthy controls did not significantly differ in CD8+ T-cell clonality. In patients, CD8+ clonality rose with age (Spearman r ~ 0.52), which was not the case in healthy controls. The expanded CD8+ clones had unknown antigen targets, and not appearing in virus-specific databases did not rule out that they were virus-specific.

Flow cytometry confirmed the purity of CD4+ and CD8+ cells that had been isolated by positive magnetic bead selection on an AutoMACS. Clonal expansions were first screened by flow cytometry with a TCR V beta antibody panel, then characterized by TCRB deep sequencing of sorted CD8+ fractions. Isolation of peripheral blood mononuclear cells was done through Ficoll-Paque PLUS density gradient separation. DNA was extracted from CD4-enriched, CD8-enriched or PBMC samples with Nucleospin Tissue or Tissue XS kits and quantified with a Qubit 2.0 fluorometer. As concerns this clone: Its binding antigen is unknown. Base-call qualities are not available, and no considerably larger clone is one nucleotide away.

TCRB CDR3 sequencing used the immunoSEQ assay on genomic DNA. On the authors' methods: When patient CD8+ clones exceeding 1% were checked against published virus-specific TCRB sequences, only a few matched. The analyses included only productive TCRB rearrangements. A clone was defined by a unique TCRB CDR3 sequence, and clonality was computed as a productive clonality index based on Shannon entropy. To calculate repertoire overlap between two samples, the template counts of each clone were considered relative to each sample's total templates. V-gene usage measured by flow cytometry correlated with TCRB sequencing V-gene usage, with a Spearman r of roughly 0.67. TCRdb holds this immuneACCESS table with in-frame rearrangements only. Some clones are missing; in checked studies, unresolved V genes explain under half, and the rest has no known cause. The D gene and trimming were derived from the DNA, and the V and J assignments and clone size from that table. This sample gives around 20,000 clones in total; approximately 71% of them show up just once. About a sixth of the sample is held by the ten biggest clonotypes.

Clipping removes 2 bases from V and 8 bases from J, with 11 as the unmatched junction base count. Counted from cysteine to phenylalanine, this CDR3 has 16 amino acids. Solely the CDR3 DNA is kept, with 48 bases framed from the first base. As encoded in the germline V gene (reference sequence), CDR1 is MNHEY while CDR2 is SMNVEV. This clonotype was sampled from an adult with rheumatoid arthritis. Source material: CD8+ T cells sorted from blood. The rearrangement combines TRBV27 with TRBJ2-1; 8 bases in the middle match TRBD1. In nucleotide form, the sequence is TGTGCCAGCAGTTTAGAAGCAGGGGGCTTATACGATGAGCAGTTCTTC. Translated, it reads CASSLEAGGLYDEQFF.